This T cell receptor (beta chain) is from a study of regulatory T cells in long-lasting Graves disease. This clonotype was picked up many times. To make TCR beta libraries, researchers used iRepertoire HTBI primers and Arm-PCR of CDR3 regions. One entry per CDR3 protein, called by TCRdb with MiXCR from the multiplex PCR reads. Here the sample spans about 450,000 distinct CDR3 sequences, about 14% being singletons. Indicated time point: newly diagnosed GD, antithyroid drugs for less than 3 months. From RNA extracted from PBMCs, the TCR library was made. The germline V gene encodes CDR1 DFQATT and CDR2 SNEGSKA (reference sequence). Trimming left V 4 bases short and J 5 bases short, with 12 bases between. The CDR3 sequence is 13 residues long. The sample was also linked to a second study, of T cells in Graves' hyperthyroidism and ophthalmopathy.

Source: peripheral blood mononuclear cells (PBMCs), taken at new diagnosis, from a patient treated with antithyroid drugs. The TCR originated in a woman in her fifties or sixties with Graves disease. V usage is TRBV20-1 and J usage is TRBJ1-5, with D possibly TRBD1 on 6 matching bases. The CDR3: CSATGTSDQPQHF. The CDR3 nucleotides read TGCAGTGCTACCGGGACAAGCGATCAGCCCCAGCATTTT.